This T cell receptor beta chain is from a study of shared clonotypes between healthy human individuals. As originally analysed: Filtering differed since immunoSEQ provided only junctions, with no quality scores. The protocol was immunoSEQ multiplex PCR, while the TCRdb copy is restricted to in-frame clones and leaves out a portion. D and trimming were read from the DNA, whereas the V and J calls and clone size are those reported in that table. The sample includes more than 2 million clones, 85% to 95% of them seen just once. This CDR3 comprises 15 residues. Germline V gene data show CDR1 as SGHDN and CDR2 as FVKESK. The germline V and J ends were trimmed by 1 base and 4 bases, with 11 bases remaining between them.

V is TRBV14 and J is TRBJ1-3, with TRBD1 as a possible D gene (6 bases). Sample: naive CD4+ T cells sorted from blood. Specified subset: CD45RA+ positively selected. The origin of this receptor is a man younger than 35 in good health. CDR3 region: CASSQVRGAGNTIYF. CDR3 DNA: TGTGCCAGCAGCCAAGTAAGGGGGGCCGGAAACACCATATATTTT.